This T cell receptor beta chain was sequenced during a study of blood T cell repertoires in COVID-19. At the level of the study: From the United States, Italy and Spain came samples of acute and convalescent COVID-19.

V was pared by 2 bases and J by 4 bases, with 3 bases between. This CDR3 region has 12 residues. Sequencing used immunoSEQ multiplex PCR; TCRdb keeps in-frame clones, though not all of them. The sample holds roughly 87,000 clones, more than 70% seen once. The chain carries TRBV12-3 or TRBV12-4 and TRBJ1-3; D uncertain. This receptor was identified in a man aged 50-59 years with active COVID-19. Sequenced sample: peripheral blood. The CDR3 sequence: CASSLLGNTIYF. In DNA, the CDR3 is TGTGCCAGCAGTTTATTAGGAAACACCATATATTTT.